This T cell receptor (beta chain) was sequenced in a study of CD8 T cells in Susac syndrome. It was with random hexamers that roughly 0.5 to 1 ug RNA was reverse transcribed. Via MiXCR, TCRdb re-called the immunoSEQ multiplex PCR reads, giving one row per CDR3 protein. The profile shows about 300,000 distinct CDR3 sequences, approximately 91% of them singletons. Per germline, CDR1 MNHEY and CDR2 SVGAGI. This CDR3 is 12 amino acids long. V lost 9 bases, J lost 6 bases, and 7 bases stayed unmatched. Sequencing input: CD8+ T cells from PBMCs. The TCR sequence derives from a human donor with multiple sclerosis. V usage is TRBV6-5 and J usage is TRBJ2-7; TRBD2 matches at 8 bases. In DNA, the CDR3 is TGTGCCAGTTCGGGAGGGGAGGGCGAGCAGTACTTC. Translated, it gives CASSGGEGEQYF.